These T cell receptor beta chains were read from a single sample in a study of blood T cell repertoires in COVID-19. The method was immunoSEQ multiplex PCR; TCRdb's version includes in-frame clones alone and lacks a portion of them. The repertoire holds 85,000 to 110,000 clones, with around 88% as singletons. Material for sequencing was peripheral blood. Receptors originate from a human donor in a cohort sampled during active COVID-19. The CDR3 runs from the conserved cysteine through the conserved F or W. The D gene is left open where the match is weak. The size entry is marked missing in some rows and otherwise reads once, few, many or a size class.

TRBD1	-	TRBV19	16	TRBJ2-7	TGTGCCAGTAGTATGAGGGGCCAGGGGGCTACCTACGAGCAGTACTTC	CASSMRGQGATYEQYF
-	-	TRBV6-5	14	TRBJ2-5	TGTGCCAGCGACCCCGTAGGGGGAGGGAAGACCCAGTACTTC	CASDPVGGGKTQYF
-	few	TRBV4-1	15	TRBJ1-2	TGCGCCAGCAGCCAAGGTCTCACAGAGAACTATGGCTACACCTTC	CASSQGLTENYGYTF
TRBD1	-	TRBV28	14	TRBJ1-2	TGTGCCACCCTAAGAACAGGGGGAGTCTATGGCTACACCTTC	CATLRTGGVYGYTF
-	-	TRBV24-1	13	TRBJ2-1	TGTGCCACCAGTGATTTCCGGGTTAGTGAGCAGTTCTTC	CATSDFRVSEQFF
-	-	TRBV1	14	TRBJ1-4	TGCACCAGCAGCCTTAGACAGGGGGGGGAAAAACTGTTTTTT	CTSSLRQGGEKLFF
-	few	TRBV11-2	11	TRBJ2-7	TGTGCCAGCAGCTTTGCGGGCGAGCAGTACTTC	CASSFAGEQYF
-	once	TRBV19	15	TRBJ2-3	TGTGCCAGTAGTTCCCGGGGTAGTCACACAGATACGCAGTATTTT	CASSSRGSHTDTQYF
-	-	TRBV7-2	13	TRBJ1-5	TGTGCCAGCAGCTTAAACGAGGGACAGCCCCAGCATTTT	CASSLNEGQPQHF
-	-	TRBV7-2	15	TRBJ2-1	TGTGCCAGCAGCTTAGTTGTCGGGGAGGCAAATGAGCAGTTCTTC	CASSLVVGEANEQFF
TRBD1	-	TRBV5-7	16	TRBJ2-4	TGTGCCAGCAGCCGGGACAGGGTATTTTCCAAAAACATTCAGTACTTC	CASSRDRVFSKNIQYF
TRBD1	-	TRBV7-2	18	TRBJ2-7	TGTGCCAGCAGCTTAGTAGGTACAGTAGGACAGGGACAGAGCGAGCAGTACTTC	CASSLVGTVGQGQSEQYF
TRBD2	-	TRBV12-3/TRBV12-4	13	TRBJ2-1	TGTGCCAGCAGTCAGATAGCGGGAGATGAGCAGTTCTTC	CASSQIAGDEQFF
-	-	TRBV6-1	14	TRBJ1-5	TGTGCCAGCAGTGAGTCCAATAGCAATCAGCCCCAGCATTTT	CASSESNSNQPQHF
TRBD1	-	TRBV5-6	16	TRBJ1-2	TGTGCCAGCAGCTTGGGGGGGACAGTCGCTAACTATGGCTACACCTTC	CASSLGGTVANYGYTF
TRBD1	-	TRBV5-1	19	TRBJ2-4	TGCGCCAGCAGCTCGCTATATTCCGGGACAGGGAGTGTCAAAAACATTCAGTACTTC	CASSSLYSGTGSVKNIQYF